Sequencing of this T cell receptor (beta chain) was carried out in a study of identical twins. Germline assignment: CDR1 SGHAT and CDR2 FQNNGV. V gave up 3 bases and J gave up 0 bases, with 24 bases separating them. There are 20 residues in the CDR3. TCRdb reanalysed the 5' RACE reads using MiXCR and keeps one entry per CDR3 protein. The data hold roughly 570,000 distinct CDR3 sequences, with around 9.6% observed a single time. Ten or more counts support this clonotype. Its antigen is still unknown. Overall study results and limits: Analyses of zero insertions could be partly confounded by invariant MAIT and iNKT cells. The abundant beta clonotypes from cord blood had fewer insertions, and memory repertoires had none of this.

The same sample was also studied in work on yellow fever vaccine responses in identical twins. That study adds: Twins showed a vaccine T cell response that reportedly seemed partly convergent, partly personalized.

Material: PBMCs. The sequence was collected from a woman between 18 and 30 years old in good health. This sequence joins TRBV11-2 and TRBJ2-1, with D perhaps matching TRBD2 (6 bases). The CDR3 is CASSLNSGKFFHSSYNEQFF. The DNA of the CDR3 is TGTGCCAGCAGCTTGAATAGCGGCAAGTTCTTCCACAGCTCCTACAATGAGCAGTTCTTC.